This TCR beta chain was captured by sequencing in a study of blood T cell repertoires in COVID-19. Study-wide background: Sample material is recorded as cDNA or gDNA derived from T cells, B-cell-depleted T cells, or PBMCs.

Everyone who took part was roughly 18 to 89 years old, and they came from some 23 US areas. Participants reported their clinical history, and cohort assignment relied on those reports. Up to 2 weeks before entering the study, exposed participants had met a COVID-19 case. Data came from immunoSEQ multiplex PCR; TCRdb stores just in-frame clones and leaves some out. The data show about 240,000 clones, with roughly 85% seen just once and about 3.8% held by the top ten. Germline loops: CDR1 LGHDT, CDR2 YNNKEL (reference sequence). The CDR3 length is 15 residues. V was clipped by 2 bases and J by 6 bases, with 14 bases between them.

This sequence was found in a woman aged 40 to 50 who had been exposed to COVID-19. This chain joins TRBV3-1 (or the pseudogene TRBV3-2) and TRBJ2-1; the D gene is possibly TRBD2 (6 bases). The specimen sequenced was PBMCs or T cells enriched from blood (not recorded which). The CDR3 is CASSQLGGVSNEQFF. CDR3 coding DNA: TGTGCCAGCAGCCAACTGGGCGGGGTCAGCAATGAGCAGTTCTTC.